This T cell receptor (beta chain) was retrieved from a study of human T cells and chemical hapten exposure. Across the whole study: The variation in per-sample TCR yields arose mainly from small differences in pooled library volumes. Study results and limitations: TCRs above 1 in 1000 frequency stayed constant with DPC sensitization.

The germline V gene encodes CDR1 LNHDA and CDR2 SQIVND (reference sequence). The CDR3 extends over 15 amino acids. The germline V and J ends were trimmed by 3 bases and 5 bases, with 14 bases remaining between them. As the library was built, unique molecular identifiers were attached to individual cDNA molecules. How the authors handled the data: Counts of TCRs in each sample centred on a median of around 96,000 and extended from around 24,000 to 710,000. Each CDR3 protein is one row after TCRdb ran MiXCR on the RACE reads. TCRdb's processing, not the study's, gives the V and J calls here. Of about 93,000 distinct CDR3 sequences listed, around 9% are singletons. Time point of the sample: healthy volunteer bleed at 2 weeks. Total RNA was isolated from whole blood that had not been fractionated. This clonotype was seen a handful of times. What it binds is not known.

Sequenced: whole blood. The sequence derives from a female donor in good health. Some clones in this sample may be carry-over from other donors' samples. The V gene is TRBV19, the J gene TRBJ2-1; D uncertain. The CDR3 spells CASSIGQWRNNEQFF. The CDR3 DNA follows: TGTGCCAGTAGTATCGGGCAGTGGCGCAACAATGAGCAGTTCTTC.